The 28 T cell receptor beta chains below were found in one sample sequenced in a study of blood T cell repertoires in COVID-19. Clones were sequenced by immunoSEQ multiplex PCR, and TCRdb holds only the in-frame ones, with some missing. The repertoire holds hundreds of thousands of clones, with 88% as singletons. The sequencing input was peripheral blood. The receptors derive from a woman between 70 and 85 years old with COVID-19, enrolled during active disease.

CDR3 in amino acids: CASKRTTLNTEAFF. The CDR3 DNA follows: TGTGCCAGCAAGAGGACAACCCTGAACACTGAAGCTTTCTTT. V gene TRBV6-5 combines with J gene TRBJ1-1; a weak D match, TRBD1 (5 bases). Germline CDR1 MNHEY, CDR2 SVGAGI. The V and J ends lost 7 bases and 0 bases respectively, with 12 bases between them. The CDR3 is made up of 14 amino acids.

The V gene is TRBV9, the J gene TRBJ1-1; 8 positions match TRBD1. CDR3 size: 16 residues. CDR1 and CDR2 (germline): SGDLS, YYNGEE. V dropped 0 bases and J dropped 1; count of bases not matched to a gene: 5. The CDR3: CASSVDPGQANTEAFF. CDR3 DNA: TGTGCCAGCAGCGTAGATCCGGGACAGGCGAACACTGAAGCTTTCTTT.

Comment on this clone: In the same sample, other DNA sequences code for this CDR3. The rearrangement uses TRBV5-1 and TRBJ1-3; 8 bases fit TRBD1. J lost 0 bases, V lost 3 bases, and 2 bases had no gene match. Germline CDR1 is SGHRS and CDR2 is YFSETQ. The CDR3 runs 15 residues. In nucleotides, the CDR3 is TGCGCCAGCAGCTGGACAGGGAGCTCTGGAAACACCATATATTTT. Its translation is CASSWTGSSGNTIYF.

The chain recombines TRBV10-2 with TRBJ1-5; TRBD1 aligns across 8 bases. With 3 bases clipped from V and 0 bases from J, the junction kept 7 bases outside the gene matches. Germline-derived CDR1 and CDR2 are WSHSY and SAAADI. The CDR3 is made up of 17 amino acids. The CDR3: CASSDGQGSYSNQPQHF. The CDR3 region has the DNA TGCGCCAGCAGTGACGGACAGGGAAGTTATAGCAATCAGCCCCAGCATTTT.

V usage is TRBV24-1 and J usage is TRBJ1-5; D is unclear. Trimming removed 2 bases from V and 4 bases from J, with 11 bases in between. CDR3 size: 15 residues. Germline V gives CDR1 KGHDR, CDR2 SFDVKD. CDR3 coding DNA: TGTGCCACCAGTGATTCGCGGTTTCTTAATCAGCCCCAGCATTTT. Protein product: CATSDSRFLNQPQHF.

This rearrangement joins TRBV28 to TRBJ2-2; TRBD1 matches 11 bases. Germline V CDR1 and CDR2: MDHEN, SYDVKM. CDR3 length equals 15 residues. The junction had 6 bases not matched to a gene; V was cut back by 7 bases and J by 5 bases. CDR3 nucleotides: TGTGCCAGCACTTCCGGGACAGGGGGTACCGGGGAGCTGTTTTTT. This sequence encodes CASTSGTGGTGELFF.

This chain links TRBV7-2 with TRBJ2-3; no clear D gene. Trimming took 1 base from V and 1 from J, leaving 9 bases between them. The CDR3 runs 15 residues. Germline CDR1 is SGHTA and CDR2 is FQGNSA. CDR3 in amino acids: CASSLVTRGTDTQYF. The CDR3 coding sequence is TGTGCCAGCAGCTTAGTTACCCGCGGCACAGATACGCAGTATTTT.

The V and J genes are TRBV28 and TRBJ2-3, with 8 bases fitting TRBD1. The CDR3 sequence is 15 residues long. Per the germline V gene, CDR1 is MDHEN and CDR2 is SYDVKM. The V segment lost 5 bases and the J segment 5 bases; nucleotides outside the gene matches: 9. CDR3 amino acids: CASSTPTGERDTQYF. The CDR3 DNA reads as TGTGCCAGCAGTACCCCGACAGGGGAAAGAGATACGCAGTATTTT.

The chain combines TRBV4-1 with TRBJ1-1, with D perhaps TRBD1 (6 bases). Per germline, CDR1 MGHRA and CDR2 YSYEKL. The CDR3 totals 14 residues. V was trimmed by 3 bases and J by 1 base, leaving 9 bases between them. CDR3 amino acids: CASSHSDRNTEAFF. DNA for the CDR3: TGCGCCAGCAGCCACTCGGACAGGAACACTGAAGCTTTCTTT.

The chain joins TRBV7-8 to TRBJ2-7, with 11 bases matching TRBD2. Germline trimming cut 1 base from V and 3 bases from J; bases unmatched to any gene: 2. The CDR3 contains 15 residues. CDR1 is SGHVS, CDR2 FQNEAQ, per germline. The CDR3 is CASSLVLAGVYEQYF. The CDR3, as DNA: TGTGCCAGCAGCTTAGTACTAGCGGGGGTCTACGAGCAGTACTTC.

In its sample, this clone was seen a few times. V is TRBV5-4 and J is TRBJ1-4, with D maybe TRBD1 (6 bases). V was trimmed by 4 bases and J by 7 bases, leaving 14 bases between them. The CDR3 runs 14 residues. Germline-derived CDR1 and CDR2 are SGHNT and YYREEE (reference sequence). The CDR3 reads CASSPGQQIEKLFF. DNA of the CDR3: TGTGCCAGCAGCCCTGGACAGCAGATTGAAAAACTGTTTTTT.

The rearrangement links TRBV24-1 to TRBJ2-5; 12 bases are a match to TRBD2. The CDR3 length is 16 residues. Per germline, CDR1 KGHDR and CDR2 SFDVKD. V was pared by 4 bases and J by 7 bases, with 9 bases of the junction left unmatched. Here the CDR3 DNA reads TGTGCCACCAGTGACAGACTAGCGGGGGTCCTTGGGACCCAGTACTTC. It codes for CATSDRLAGVLGTQYF.

J is TRBJ1-2 and V is TRBV29-1; 10 bases align to TRBD1. CDR3 length: 14 amino acids. V shed 2 bases and J 8 bases; nucleotides not matched to a gene: 8. Germline CDR1 SQVTM, CDR2 ANQGSEA. The CDR3, as DNA: TGCAGCGTTGAACCCTTTGGGACAGGGGAAGGCTACACCTTC. This gives the protein CSVEPFGTGEGYTF.

This clone appeared once. The chain combines TRBV28 with TRBJ1-2; TRBD1 matches 9 bases. Unmatched junction bases numbered 16, after V lost 5 bases and J lost 6 bases. Germline V gene data show CDR1 as MDHEN and CDR2 as SYDVKM. This CDR3 comprises 17 residues. CDR3 coding DNA: TGTGCCAGCAGTCCGATTGGACAGGGGACGGAGTGGCATGGCTACACCTTC. Its translation: CASSPIGQGTEWHGYTF.

This sequence joins TRBV19 and TRBJ1-2; 7 positions match TRBD1. Looked up from germline, CDR1 is LNHDA and CDR2 is SQIVND (reference sequence). Losses at the gene ends were 7 bases for V and 4 bases for J; bases not matched to a gene: 12. The CDR3 is 15 amino acids. In DNA form, the CDR3 reads TGTGCCAGTAACCCGTTCGGGGGACAGATCTATGGCTACACCTTC. It is translated as CASNPFGGQIYGYTF.

The chain links TRBV7-2 to TRBJ1-1; D call uncertain. V was pared by 1 base and J by 0 bases, with 21 bases between. Germline CDR1 is SGHTA and CDR2 is FQGNSA. The CDR3 is 19 amino acids. The CDR3: CASSLVSSALVRMNTEAFF. The CDR3 nucleotides read TGTGCCAGCAGCTTAGTGTCTTCGGCACTAGTACGGATGAACACTGAAGCTTTCTTT. The whole variable domain, filled in from reference TRBV7-2 and TRBJ1-1, reads GAGVSQSPSNKVTEKGKDVELRCDPISGHTALYWYRQSLGQGLEFLIYFQGNSAPDKSGLPSDRFSAERTGGSVSTLTIQRTQQEDSAVYLCASSLVSSALVRMNTEAFFGQGTRLTVV.

V and J are TRBV25-1 and TRBJ1-6, with D tentatively TRBD1 (5 bases). This CDR3 spans 14 amino acids. Germline V gene data show CDR1 as MGHDK and CDR2 as SYGVNS. Trimming stripped 5 bases from V and 13 bases from J, with 18 bases between. CDR3 coding DNA: TGTGCCAGCAGTCTCCCCGGACATTATAGGCCCCTCCACTTT. It specifies CASSLPGHYRPLHF.

The gene calls are TRBV19 and TRBJ2-7; a possible D gene is TRBD1 (5 bases). This CDR3 has 15 amino acids. The germline CDR1 and CDR2 sequences are LNHDA and SQIVND (reference sequence). V was clipped by 3 bases and J by 0 bases, with 12 bases between them. The CDR3 protein is CASSIPQEHSYEQYF. In DNA, the CDR3 is TGTGCCAGTAGTATCCCACAGGAACACTCCTACGAGCAGTACTTC.

V gene TRBV24-1 combines with J gene TRBJ2-2; TRBD1 matches 9 bases. This CDR3 contains 13 residues. Trimming at V came to 8 bases and at J to 6 bases, leaving 3 bases not matched to a gene. CDR1 KGHDR and CDR2 SFDVKD come from the germline V gene. The CDR3 DNA is TGTGCCACCATGGACAGGGGCGCCGGGGAGCTGTTTTTT. It encodes CATMDRGAGELFF.

A word on this clone: Other DNA sequences in this sample translate to the same CDR3. This sequence joins TRBV9 and TRBJ1-1; the match to TRBD1 covers 8 bases. Germline CDR1 and CDR2: SGDLS and YYNGEE. The V and J ends lost 4 bases and 2 bases, in that order; junction bases with no gene match: 7. This CDR3 has 15 amino acids. The CDR3 spells CASSPRTGLNTEAFF. The DNA for the CDR3 is TGTGCCAGCAGCCCTCGGACAGGGTTAAACACTGAAGCTTTCTTT.

The chain couples TRBV4-3 to TRBJ2-4, with 10 bases that match TRBD2. The germline V gene encodes CDR1 LGHNA and CDR2 YSLEER. Germline trimming cut 3 bases from V and 2 bases from J; bases unmatched to any gene: 4. The CDR3 totals 16 residues. This chain's CDR3 is CASSQRTSGPKNIQYF. The CDR3 coding sequence is TGCGCCAGCAGCCAGAGGACTAGCGGACCCAAAAACATTCAGTACTTC.

The DNA of the CDR3 is TGTGCCAGCAGCTTGTTCCCGGGACAGGGGGGCACTGAAGCTTTCTTT. Protein product: CASSLFPGQGGTEAFF. V and J are TRBV5-8 and TRBJ1-1, with 11 bases that match TRBD1. Germline assignment: CDR1 SGHTS and CDR2 YDEGEE. V lost 1 base to trimming and J lost 4 bases; unmatched junction nucleotides: 6. The CDR3 consists of 16 residues. The variable domain in full, with the rest retrieved from reference TRBV5-8 and TRBJ1-1, is EAGVTQSPTHLIKTRGQQATLRCSPISGHTSVYWYQQALGLGLQFLLWYDEGEERNRGNFPPRFSGRQFPNYSSELNVNALELEDSALYLCASSLFPGQGGTEAFFGQGTRLTVV.

This clone has more than one count but fewer than ten. The rearrangement joins TRBV15 to TRBJ2-7; D is unresolved. The CDR3 spans 12 residues. The V gene lost 0 bases and the J gene lost 5 bases, with 5 bases spanning the gap. The germline CDR1 and CDR2 sequences are LNHNV and YYDKDF (reference sequence). CDR3 in amino acids: CATSRDEDEQYF. CDR3 nucleotide sequence: TGTGCCACCAGCAGAGATGAGGACGAGCAGTACTTC. The full variable domain, rest sourced from reference TRBV15 and TRBJ2-7, is DAMVIQNPRYQVTQFGKPVTLSCSQTLNHNVMYWYQQKSSQAPKLLFHYYDKDFNNEADTPDNFQSRRPNTSFCFLDIRSPGLGDTAMYLCATSRDEDEQYFGPGTRLTVT.

V and J are TRBV28 and TRBJ1-2; maybe TRBD1 (6 bases). The V gene lost 1 base and the J gene lost 2 bases, with 14 bases spanning the gap. The CDR3 runs to 16 residues. CDR1 and CDR2 from the germline V gene are MDHEN and SYDVKM. In DNA, the CDR3 is TGTGCCAGCAGTTTATCAGGGGCTGGGAAAAACTATGGCTACACCTTC. It translates to CASSLSGAGKNYGYTF.

The chain recombines TRBV7-9 with TRBJ1-1, with 8 bases aligning to TRBD1. Per the germline V gene, CDR1 is SEHNR and CDR2 is FQNEAQ (reference sequence). The junction had 3 bases not matched to a gene; V was cut back by 5 bases and J by 4 bases. CDR3 length: 13 amino acids. The chain's CDR3 is CASSPTGVTEAFF. The CDR3 region has the DNA TGTGCCAGCAGCCCGACAGGGGTCACTGAAGCTTTCTTT.

The V call is TRBV28, the J call TRBJ2-2, with 9 bases that match TRBD2. The junction had 8 bases not matched to a gene; V was cut back by 6 bases and J by 3 bases. The CDR3 consists of 16 residues. The germline V gene encodes CDR1 MDHEN and CDR2 SYDVKM. In DNA, the CDR3 is TGTGCCAGCAGATCCTTAGCGGGGGAGTACACCGGGGAGCTGTTTTTT. Translated: CASRSLAGEYTGELFF.

In nucleotides, the CDR3 is TGTGCCAGCAGGCAACGGGTAGCTGGAAACACCATATATTTT. This translates into CASRQRVAGNTIYF. The rearrangement links TRBV2 to TRBJ1-3; D is uncertain. Per germline, CDR1 SNHLY and CDR2 FYNNEI. The CDR3 covers 14 residues. Deletions cut 6 bases from V and 2 bases from J, with 11 bases between. Drawing the rest from reference TRBV2 and TRBJ1-3, the complete variable domain is EPEVTQTPSHQVTQMGQEVILRCVPISNHLYFYWYRQILGQKVEFLVSFYNNEISEKSEIFDDQFSVERPDGSNFTLKIRSTKLEDSAMYFCASRQRVAGNTIYFGEGSWLTVV.

The chain combines TRBV13 with TRBJ1-2, with 8 bases matching TRBD1. CDR1 and CDR2 (germline): PRHDT, FYEKMQ (reference sequence). The CDR3 is made up of 15 amino acids. J lost 7 bases, V lost 1 base, and 8 bases had no gene match. CDR3 in amino acids: CASSLADREGSGYTF. In DNA form, the CDR3 reads TGTGCCAGCAGCTTAGCGGACAGGGAAGGTAGTGGCTACACCTTC. Combining the CDR3 with reference TRBV13 and TRBJ1-2 gives the whole variable domain AAGVIQSPRHLIKEKRETATLKCYPIPRHDTVYWYQQGPGQDPQFLISFYEKMQSDKGSIPDRFSAQQFSDYHSELNMSSLELGDSALYFCASSLADREGSGYTFGSGTRLTVV.